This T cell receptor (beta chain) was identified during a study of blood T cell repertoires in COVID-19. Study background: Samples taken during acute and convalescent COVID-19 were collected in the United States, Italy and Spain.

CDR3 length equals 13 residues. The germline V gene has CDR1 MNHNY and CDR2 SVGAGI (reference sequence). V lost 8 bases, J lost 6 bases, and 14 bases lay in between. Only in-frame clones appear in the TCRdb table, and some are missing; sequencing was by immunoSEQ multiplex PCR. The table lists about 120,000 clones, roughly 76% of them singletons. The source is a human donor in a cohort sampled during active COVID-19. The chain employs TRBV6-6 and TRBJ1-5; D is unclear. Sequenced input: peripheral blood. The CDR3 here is CASQLERVQPQHF. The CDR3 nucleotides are TGTGCCAGCCAATTGGAGCGGGTTCAGCCCCAGCATTTT.